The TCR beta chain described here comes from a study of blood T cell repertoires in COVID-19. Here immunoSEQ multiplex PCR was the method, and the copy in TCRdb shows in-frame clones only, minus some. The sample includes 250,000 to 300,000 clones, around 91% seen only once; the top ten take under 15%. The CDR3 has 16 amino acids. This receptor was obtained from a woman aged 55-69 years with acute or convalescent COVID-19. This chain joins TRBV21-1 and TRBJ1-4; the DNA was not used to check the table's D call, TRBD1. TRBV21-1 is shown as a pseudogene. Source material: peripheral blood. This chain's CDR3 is CASSKAVRVGKEKLFF. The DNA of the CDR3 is TGTGCCAGCAGCAAAGCCGTCAGGGTTGGCAAGGAAAAACTGTTTTTT.